These 31 T cell receptor beta chains were sequenced from one sample in a study of Graves' ophthalmopathy and Graves' hyperthyroidism. For repertoire sequencing, the TCR beta CDR3 regions were amplified from RNA transcripts. RT-PCR with HTBI primers came first, then second-round multiplex PCR. TCRdb re-called the multiplex PCR reads through MiXCR, storing one row per CDR3 protein. The repertoire holds 230,000 or so distinct CDR3 sequences, with about 46% as singletons. The sequenced sample consisted of peripheral blood. These receptors were collected from an adult man with Graves' ophthalmopathy.

This chain connects TRBV12-3 or TRBV12-4 to TRBJ2-5; D is undetermined. This CDR3 is built from 9 residues. Trimming left V 6 bases short and J 11 bases short, with 7 bases between. CDR3 in DNA: TGTGCCAGCAGCCGAGGACAGTACTTC. Translating it yields CASSRGQYF.

This clonotype was seen at least ten times. The V call is TRBV20-1, the J call TRBJ1-1; D might be TRBD1 (5 bases). From germline, CDR1 is DFQATT and CDR2 SNEGSKA (reference sequence). The V and J ends lost 2 bases and 1 base respectively, with 8 bases between them. The CDR3 extends over 13 amino acids. The CDR3: CSARSGRNTEAFF. For the CDR3, the DNA is TGCAGTGCTAGATCAGGGCGGAACACTGAAGCTTTCTTT.

This sequence joins TRBV6-1 and TRBJ1-1; D remains ambiguous. The V end lost 7 bases, the J end lost 0 bases, and 12 bases lay between the germline ends. Germline V gene lookup returns CDR1 MNHNS and CDR2 SASEGT. The CDR3 is 14 residues long. The CDR3 DNA follows: TGTGCCAGCATCAAAGAGACGGTGAACACTGAAGCTTTCTTT. As protein: CASIKETVNTEAFF.

This chain uses TRBV7-9 with TRBJ1-1; D is possibly TRBD1 (6 bases). CDR1 and CDR2 from the germline V gene are SEHNR and FQNEAQ (reference sequence). The germline V and J ends were trimmed by 3 bases and 7 bases, with 12 bases remaining between them. The CDR3 spans 13 residues. CDR3 protein: CASSLQRGGEAFF. In nucleotides, the CDR3 is TGTGCCAGCAGCTTGCAACGAGGGGGTGAAGCTTTCTTT.

This chain links TRBV2 with TRBJ2-7; 8 bases match TRBD2. Germline CDR1 SNHLY, CDR2 FYNNEI. V trimming: 8 bases; J trimming: 0 bases; junction bases outside the gene matches: 6. The CDR3 is made up of 14 amino acids. This chain's CDR3 is CASVGGTSSYEQYF. The CDR3 nucleotides are TGTGCCAGCGTAGGGGGGACTAGCTCCTACGAGCAGTACTTC.

The chain employs TRBV25-1 and TRBJ2-7; D uncertain. This CDR3 contains 13 residues. Per the germline V gene, CDR1 is MGHDK and CDR2 is SYGVNS. V lost 3 bases, J lost 3 bases, and 9 bases lay in between. In DNA, the CDR3 is TGTGCCAGCAGTGATTCGAGCCGCTACGAGCAGTACTTC. This codes for CASSDSSRYEQYF.

V usage is TRBV19 and J usage is TRBJ1-1; TRBD1 might be the D (5 bases). The CDR3 is 13 amino acids. Trimming cost V 3 bases and J 4 bases, with 9 bases left between them. The germline V gene encodes CDR1 LNHDA and CDR2 SQIVND (reference sequence). DNA of the CDR3: TGTGCCAGTAGTATGGGGGGTGGCACTGAAGCTTTCTTT. Its translation: CASSMGGGTEAFF.

This clonotype was seen a handful of times. The V gene is TRBV6-4, the J gene TRBJ1-1; 8 bases fit TRBD1. The length of the CDR3 is 15 residues. V lost 6 bases to trimming and J lost 1 base; unmatched junction nucleotides: 7. The germline V gene encodes CDR1 MRHNA and CDR2 SNTAGT. CDR3 residues: CASRGQAMGNTEAFF. DNA for the CDR3: TGTGCCAGCAGGGGACAGGCTATGGGGAACACTGAAGCTTTCTTT.

The genes are TRBV12-3 or TRBV12-4 and TRBJ1-4; 10 bases are a match to TRBD1. This CDR3 has 12 amino acids. Unmatched junction bases numbered 4, after V lost 6 bases and J lost 12 bases. As DNA, the CDR3 is TGTGCCAGCAGCTCGGGGACAGGGGAACTGTTTTTT. Its protein is CASSSGTGELFF.

This clonotype was recorded a few times. The chain uses TRBV29-1 and TRBJ2-7; a weak D match, TRBD2 (7 bases). The CDR3 totals 13 residues. V was clipped by 7 bases and J by 3 bases, with 16 bases between them. Germline-derived CDR1 and CDR2 are SQVTM and ANQGSEA. The CDR3 loop reads CSAGTGGGYEQYF. CDR3 in DNA: TGCAGCGCCGGAACGGGGGGCGGCTACGAGCAGTACTTC.

The chain employs TRBV7-2 and TRBJ2-7; 10 nucleotides line up with TRBD1. The J call could be wrong; TRBJ2-5 is a better fit for the DNA end. The CDR3 covers 17 residues. Germline-derived CDR1 and CDR2 are SGHTA and FQGNSA. CDR3 protein: CASSPTGQGVYQETQYF. The CDR3 DNA reads TGTGCCAGCAGCCCTACCGGACAGGGGGTATACCAAGAGACCCAGTACTTC.

The gene calls are TRBV9 and TRBJ1-1; TRBD1 aligns across 7 bases. CDR1 is SGDLS and CDR2 is YYNGEE in the germline V gene. The V and J ends lost 3 bases and 5 bases, in that order; junction bases with no gene match: 10. There are 15 residues in the CDR3. CDR3 in DNA: TGTGCCAGCAGCGCAAACCCTGCAGGGGGGACTGAAGCTTTCTTT. This encodes CASSANPAGGTEAFF.

There are many counts of this clonotype. The CDR3 DNA sequence: TGTGCCAGCAGCTCCTCCCCGACAGAACCCGCCCCCGGGGCCAACGTCCTGACTTTC. As protein: CASSSSPTEPAPGANVLTF. The V and J genes are TRBV7-2 and TRBJ2-6; weak D call: TRBD1 (5 bases). The V end lost 4 bases, the J end lost 4 bases, and 23 bases lay between the germline ends. The germline V gene encodes CDR1 SGHTA and CDR2 FQGNSA. The CDR3 runs to 19 residues.

This chain uses TRBV7-2 with TRBJ2-2, with D uncertain. Germline CDR1 SGHTA, CDR2 FQGNSA. This CDR3 region has 14 residues. V was cut by 4 bases and J by 4 bases, with 10 bases left in between. This chain's CDR3 is CASSSFRGTGELFF. CDR3 bases: TGTGCCAGCAGCTCCTTCCGAGGCACCGGGGAGCTGTTTTTT.

The table lists this clonotype with a few counts. The V and J genes are TRBV29-1 and TRBJ1-2; no firm D call. The CDR3 extends over 16 amino acids. Germline assignment: CDR1 SQVTM and CDR2 ANQGSEA. Between the trimmed V and J ends, which lost 3 bases and 0 bases, there was a span of 17 bases. CDR3: CSVDTAAEGANYGYTF. In DNA, the CDR3 is TGCAGCGTTGATACCGCAGCGGAGGGAGCTAACTATGGCTACACCTTC.

The V gene is TRBV7-9, the J gene TRBJ2-7; 7 bases fit TRBD1. Germline V gene data show CDR1 as SEHNR and CDR2 as FQNEAQ (reference sequence). The V and J ends lost 4 bases and 4 bases, in that order; junction bases with no gene match: 10. The CDR3 spans 15 residues. In DNA, the CDR3 is TGTGCCAGCAGCTCCTCCCGCGGACAGGTGTACGAGCAGTACTTC. Its translation is CASSSSRGQVYEQYF. Full variable domain (remainder filled in from reference TRBV7-9 and TRBJ2-7): DTGVSQNPRHKITKRGQNVTFRCDPISEHNRLYWYRQTLGQGPEFLTYFQNEAQLEKSRLLSDRFSAERPKGSFSTLEIQRTEQGDSAMYLCASSSSRGQVYEQYFGPGTRLTVT.

Only a few counts were recorded for this clonotype. This chain uses TRBV7-2 with TRBJ1-2, with a weak D call TRBD1 (5 bases). Germline V gene lookup returns CDR1 SGHTA and CDR2 FQGNSA. The CDR3 sequence is 15 residues long. Trimming left V 0 bases short and J 4 bases short, with 12 bases between. The chain's CDR3 is CASSLAGASVYGYTF. Here the CDR3 DNA reads TGTGCCAGCAGCTTAGCTGGGGCTTCTGTCTATGGCTACACCTTC.

V and J are TRBV5-5 and TRBJ1-1; a possible D gene is TRBD1 (5 bases). The germline V gene has CDR1 SGHKS and CDR2 YYEKEE (reference sequence). The CDR3 length is 15 residues. V gave up 4 bases and J gave up 0 bases, with 13 bases separating them. The CDR3, as DNA: TGTGCCAGCAGCGCGTCGGGACTGCTGAACACTGAAGCTTTCTTT. It translates to CASSASGLLNTEAFF.

This rearrangement joins TRBV19 to TRBJ1-5; weak D call: TRBD1 (5 bases). CDR1 LNHDA and CDR2 SQIVND come from the germline V gene (reference sequence). The CDR3 has 15 amino acids. The V and J ends lost 5 bases and 1 base respectively, with 12 bases between them. The CDR3 here is CASSPFDRSNQPQHF. The DNA of the CDR3 is TGTGCCAGTAGTCCCTTCGACAGAAGCAATCAGCCCCAGCATTTT.

This clonotype was counted a few times. The chain combines TRBV10-3 with TRBJ2-5; 10 bases map to TRBD1. Germline values: CDR1 ENHRY, CDR2 SYGVKD. With 6 bases clipped from V and 3 bases from J, the junction kept 4 bases outside the gene matches. The CDR3 consists of 14 residues. CDR3: CAIRGDRGEETQYF. The DNA of the CDR3 is TGTGCCATCAGGGGGGACAGGGGCGAAGAGACCCAGTACTTC.

Regarding this clonotype: Germline and junction disagree at one end, which may indicate a read error. The rearrangement uses TRBV10-3 and TRBJ1-4; D may be TRBD1 (5 bases). Germline values: CDR1 ENHRY, CDR2 SYGVKD. This CDR3 is built from 15 residues. CDR3 protein: CASSEDPGSNEKLFF. DNA of the CDR3: TGTGCCAGCAGTGAAGACCCAGGGTCCAATGAAAAACTGTTTTTT.

J is TRBJ1-1 and V is TRBV7-9; unclear D gene. With 6 bases removed from V and 0 bases from J, the gap between germline ends came to 14 bases. CDR1 and CDR2 (germline): SEHNR, FQNEAQ (reference sequence). The CDR3 length is 15 residues. This CDR3 is CASRSSQRMNTEAFF. CDR3 DNA sequence: TGTGCCAGCAGATCCTCCCAGAGAATGAACACTGAAGCTTTCTTT.

For the CDR3, the DNA is TGTGCCAGCAGCTTTAAAGGGGGTAATGAAAAACTGTTTTTT. Amino acids: CASSFKGGNEKLFF. The V gene is TRBV7-8, the J gene TRBJ1-4; the D gene is possibly TRBD1 (6 bases). The V gene's germline CDR1 is SGHVS and CDR2 FQNEAQ. The CDR3 contains 14 residues. The V end lost 3 bases, the J end lost 4 bases, and 9 bases lay between the germline ends.

This clonotype came up many times. The CDR3 coding sequence is TGTGCCACCAGCAGAGGCACAGGGACCTACGAGCAGTACTTC. It is translated as CATSRGTGTYEQYF. V gene TRBV15 combines with J gene TRBJ2-7; D perhaps matches TRBD1 (6 bases). This CDR3 region has 14 residues. Trimming took off 1 base at V and 2 bases at J, with 9 bases between the two ends. Per the germline V gene, CDR1 is LNHNV and CDR2 is YYDKDF (reference sequence).

J is TRBJ1-2 and V is TRBV9; 10 nucleotides align to TRBD1. This CDR3 spans 15 amino acids. V lost 2 bases and J lost 7; bases outside the gene matches: 8. The germline gives CDR1 SGDLS, CDR2 YYNGEE. CDR3 sequence (DNA): TGTGCCAGCAGCGTTGGGGCGGGACAGGGGCTTGGCTACACCTTC. Translation: CASSVGAGQGLGYTF.

This clonotype appeared many times. The chain joins TRBV20-1 to TRBJ1-2; weak D call: TRBD1 (5 bases). CDR3 length: 12 amino acids. CDR1 and CDR2 from the germline V gene are DFQATT and SNEGSKA (reference sequence). DNA for the CDR3: TGCATCCCGTACTCCAGGGATCGTGGCTACACCTTC. Its translation is CIPYSRDRGYTF.

This sequence joins TRBV7-9 and TRBJ2-7; TRBD2 aligns across 8 bases. Germline assignment: CDR1 SEHNR and CDR2 FQNEAQ (reference sequence). CDR3 length: 12 amino acids. This chain's CDR3 is CASATSVYEQYF. As DNA, the CDR3 is TGTGCTAGTGCGACTAGCGTCTACGAGCAGTACTTC.

The rearrangement uses TRBV10-3 and TRBJ2-7, with D tentatively TRBD2 (6 bases). Germline loops: CDR1 ENHRY, CDR2 SYGVKD. This CDR3 has 15 residues. Trimming pared 10 bases from V and 2 bases from J, leaving 21 bases between. The CDR3 sequence: CASSPRGVIPYEQYF. CDR3 bases: TGTGCCAGCAGCCCGCGCGGGGTAATCCCCTACGAGCAGTACTTC.

The CDR3 DNA reads TGTGCCATCAGTGAGCCCGGACAGGGGGAGCGGCCCCAGCATTTT. Amino acid sequence: CAISEPGQGERPQHF. This chain links TRBV10-3 with TRBJ1-5; 10 bases map to TRBD1. V gave up 2 bases and J gave up 9 bases; unmatched junction bases: 7. CDR1 ENHRY and CDR2 SYGVKD come from the germline V gene. This CDR3 contains 15 residues.

Details on this clonotype: At one end the junction does not follow the germline gene, possibly because of a read error. The gene calls are TRBV9 and TRBJ1-2; 7 bases are shared with TRBD1. Germline V gene sequence: CDR1 SGDLS, CDR2 YYNGEE. The CDR3 is 14 amino acids. CDR3 DNA sequence: TGTGCCAGCAGCCAAAATCAGGGGGAACGTGGCTACATCTTC. It specifies CASSQNQGERGYIF. The whole variable domain, remainder taken from reference TRBV9 and TRBJ1-2, is DSGVTQTPKHLITATGQRVTLRCSPRSGDLSVYWYQQSLDQGLQFLIQYYNGEERAKGNILERFSAQQFPDLHSELNLSSLELGDSALYFCASSQNQGERGYIFGSGTRLTVV.

The genes are TRBV5-1 and TRBJ2-5; D unresolved. With 3 bases removed from V and 1 base from J, the gap between germline ends came to 10 bases. The CDR3 covers 14 residues. Per germline, CDR1 SGHRS and CDR2 YFSETQ. The CDR3 coding sequence is TGCGCCAGCAGCTCCGACGGCCTCCAAGAGACCCAGTACTTC. Its translation is CASSSDGLQETQYF.